What follows are 24 T cell receptor beta chains derived from one specimen sequenced in a study of T cell repertoires and leukemia-associated antigens. TCRdb reprocessed the 5' RACE reads via MiXCR and lists one record per CDR3 protein. The table includes about 15,000 distinct CDR3 sequences, 39% detected once. These TCRs are of unknown antigen specificity. The sample comprised CD3+ T cells sorted from blood and cultured. The receptor source for this set is a female donor in good health.

This clonotype was counted ten times or more. V and J are TRBV11-3 and TRBJ1-2; tentatively, D is TRBD1 (6 bases). Germline values: CDR1 SGHNT, CDR2 YENEEA. With 1 base removed from V and 8 bases from J, the gap between germline ends came to 11 bases. The CDR3 is made up of 13 amino acids. The CDR3 spells CASSLAGGRGYTF. CDR3 in DNA: TGTGCCAGCAGCTTAGCGGGGGGCCGGGGCTACACCTTC. The whole variable domain, remainder taken from reference TRBV11-3 and TRBJ1-2, is EAGVVQSPRYKIIEKKQPVAFWCNPISGHNTLYWYLQNLGQGPELLIRYENEEAVDDSQLPKDRFSAERLKGVDSTLKIQPAELGDSAVYLCASSLAGGRGYTFGSGTRLTVV.

In this sample, this clonotype turned up many times. This chain connects TRBV27 to TRBJ1-5; 7 bases are a match to TRBD1. The junction had 10 bases not matched to a gene; V was cut back by 5 bases and J by 9 bases. The CDR3 has 14 amino acids. CDR1 MNHEY and CDR2 SMNVEV come from the germline V gene (reference sequence). CDR3 amino acids: CASSTTQGSGPQHF. For the CDR3, the DNA is TGTGCCAGCAGTACAACACAGGGGTCAGGGCCCCAGCATTTT.

This clonotype is classed as medium-sized. The rearrangement links TRBV5-5 to TRBJ2-5, with no clear D. CDR3 length equals 13 residues. Trimming removed 4 bases at V and 5 bases at J, with 12 bases between. Germline V gene data show CDR1 as SGHKS and CDR2 as YYEKEE (reference sequence). CDR3 nucleotide sequence: TGTGCCAGCAGCCCCGTCCCCCGGGAGACCCAGTACTTC. Translating it yields CASSPVPRETQYF.

This clonotype was observed many times. Compared with germline, one end of the junction differs, possibly owing to a read error. J is TRBJ1-1 and V is TRBV7-8, with D possibly TRBD1 on 5 matching bases. The germline CDR1 and CDR2 sequences are SGHVS and FQNEAQ. The CDR3 is 15 residues long. The CDR3 here is CAGRRRPGRNTEAFF. The CDR3 region has the DNA TGTGCCGGCAGGCGGCGGCCAGGGAGGAACACTGAAGCTTTCTTT.

This clonotype was observed many times. V gene TRBV24-1 combines with J gene TRBJ2-7; weak D call: TRBD1 (5 bases). Germline V gene lookup returns CDR1 KGHDR and CDR2 SFDVKD. V lost 0 bases, J lost 2 bases, and 13 bases lay in between. The CDR3 has 16 residues. The CDR3 reads CATSDLQGVKAYEQYF. The CDR3 coding sequence is TGTGCCACCAGTGATTTGCAAGGGGTCAAGGCCTACGAGCAGTACTTC.

This chain uses TRBV2 with TRBJ2-1; tentatively, D is TRBD2 (5 bases). Trimming took off 0 bases at V and 9 bases at J, with 15 bases between the two ends. Germline CDR1 is SNHLY and CDR2 is FYNNEI. The CDR3 spans 15 residues. The CDR3, as DNA: TGTGCCAGCAGTGAAGCGGGCGGGCCGTGGAGTGAGCAGTTCTTC. Encoded protein: CASSEAGGPWSEQFF.

This clonotype is a singleton in its sample. This may be a read error: a much more frequent sequence differs by one nucleotide. The chain joins TRBV9 to TRBJ2-3; D unresolved. Looked up from germline, CDR1 is SGDLS and CDR2 is YYNGEE. The CDR3 covers 14 residues. Trimming stripped 2 bases from V and 2 bases from J, with 9 bases between. The CDR3 DNA is TGTGCCAGCAGCGTTAACGGGTCCACAGATACGCAGTATTTT. This translates into CASSVNGSTDTQYF.

In its sample, this clonotype is medium-sized (0.01 to 0.1%). The chain is built from TRBV25-1 and TRBJ2-1; no reliable D call. The CDR3 has 16 amino acids. CDR1 MGHDK and CDR2 SYGVNS come from the germline V gene. The V gene lost 1 base and the J gene lost 8 bases, with 18 bases spanning the gap. As DNA, the CDR3 is TGTGCCAGCAGTGAATTGGGAAGCGAATTACCGCATGAGCAGTTCTTC. Translated, it gives CASSELGSELPHEQFF.

In DNA, the CDR3 is TGCAGCTTTGGACAGGGGGCGTATAACTCCTACAATGAGCAGTTCTTC. Protein: CSFGQGAYNSYNEQFF. The gene calls are TRBV29-1 and TRBJ2-1, with TRBD1 matching 11 bases. The germline V gene has CDR1 SQVTM and CDR2 ANQGSEA. Trimming took 8 bases from V and 0 from J; bases not matched to a gene: 9. The CDR3 runs 16 residues.

On this clonotype itself: The conserved final phenylalanine or tryptophan is absent from the CDR3, which likely points to a read error. Because the CDR3's place on the DNA is in doubt, the DNA is left out and the CDR3 is given as listed by TCRdb. V gene TRBV10-3 combines with J gene TRBJ2-5; the table calls TRBD2, which could not be checked here. The CDR3 spans 10 amino acids, including both terminal residues. CDR1 and CDR2 from the germline V gene are ENHRY and SYGVKD. CDR3 loop: CAISESGLAG.

By share, this clonotype ranks as medium-sized (0.01 to 0.1%). This chain joins TRBV24-1 and TRBJ1-2; D gene unclear. The V gene's germline CDR1 is KGHDR and CDR2 SFDVKD. Trimming took 6 bases from V and 8 from J, leaving 12 bases between them. The length of the CDR3 is 12 residues. CDR3 residues: CATSFGVGGYTF. The CDR3 bases are TGTGCCACCAGTTTTGGAGTCGGAGGCTACACCTTC.

About this clonotype: The junction departs from germline at one end; a sequencing error may be responsible. The chain employs TRBV20-1 and TRBJ2-1; 8 bases are a match to TRBD2. CDR1 is DFQATT and CDR2 is SNEGSKA in the germline V gene (reference sequence). The CDR3 totals 17 residues. The CDR3 spells CSASGTGGRPVGNEQSF. DNA of the CDR3: TGCAGTGCTTCTGGGACTGGCGGGAGGCCAGTTGGCAATGAGCAGTCCTTC.

This clonotype is medium-sized (0.01 to 0.1%) within its sample. The chain uses TRBV7-2 and TRBJ2-7; TRBD2 agrees at 10 bases. The CDR3 runs 17 residues. CDR1 is SGHTA and CDR2 is FQGNSA in the germline V gene. V was pared by 5 bases and J by 0 bases, with 10 bases of the junction left unmatched. CDR3 sequence: CASSGPVAGGSSYEQYF. The CDR3 nucleotides read TGTGCCAGCAGCGGACCCGTAGCGGGAGGCAGCTCCTACGAGCAGTACTTC.

As to this clonotype: Since the CDR3 does not end with the conserved phenylalanine or tryptophan, this likely comes from a read error. No DNA is shown, since the ends of the CDR3 on it are uncertain; the CDR3 is the one TCRdb lists. The rearrangement joins TRBV5-1 to TRBJ2-3; TRBD1, the table's D call, lacks a check against the DNA. CDR1 SGHRS and CDR2 YFSETQ come from the germline V gene. The CDR3 spans 16 amino acids, including both terminal residues. CDR3: CASSLDGTGGEQYFGP.

This clonotype was seen many times. The V and J genes are TRBV7-8 and TRBJ1-6; D is unclear. Looked up from germline, CDR1 is SGHVS and CDR2 is FQNEAQ. Trimming cost V 7 bases and J 7 bases, with 11 bases left between them. CDR3 length equals 13 residues. In nucleotides, the CDR3 is TGTGCCAGCACGAGGCGGCGAAATTCACCCCTCCACTTT. Amino acids: CASTRRRNSPLHF.

This clonotype was detected ten times or more. The gene calls are TRBV4-2 and TRBJ1-4, with D possibly matching TRBD1 (5 bases). V was clipped by 4 bases and J by 8 bases, with 17 bases between them. From germline, CDR1 is LGHNA and CDR2 YNFKEQ. This CDR3 comprises 15 residues. The CDR3, as DNA: TGTGCCAGCAGCCCTCTAACCGAACAGGAGGAAAAACTGTTTTTT. This gives the protein CASSPLTEQEEKLFF.

V usage is TRBV5-1 and J usage is TRBJ1-4; D is ambiguous. This CDR3 has 17 amino acids. Trimming took 2 bases from V and 3 from J, leaving 17 bases between them. The V gene's germline CDR1 is SGHRS and CDR2 YFSETQ. The CDR3 reads CASSLLIPPSANEKLFF. The CDR3 DNA follows: TGCGCCAGCAGCTTACTAATACCTCCTTCGGCTAATGAAAAACTGTTTTTT.

This clonotype has just a few counts. The J gene is TRBJ1-4, the V gene TRBV14; D gene unclear. The CDR3 consists of 13 residues. V was cut by 1 base and J by 5 bases, with 5 bases left in between. The germline V gene has CDR1 SGHDN and CDR2 FVKESK. The CDR3 region is CASSQALNEKLFF. The CDR3 bases are TGTGCCAGCAGCCAAGCCCTAAATGAAAAACTGTTTTTT.

V and J are TRBV20-1 and TRBJ2-5, with TRBD2 identical over 8 bases. CDR1 DFQATT and CDR2 SNEGSKA come from the germline V gene (reference sequence). This CDR3 is built from 12 residues. V trimming: 7 bases; J trimming: 7 bases; junction bases outside the gene matches: 8. The CDR3 loop reads CSVSGTSRTQYF. The CDR3 DNA reads TGCAGTGTTAGCGGGACGAGTCGGACCCAGTACTTC.

This clonotype was counted at least ten times. The V gene is TRBV20-1, the J gene TRBJ2-3; D remains unclear. Trimming stripped 6 bases from V and 2 bases from J, with 15 bases between. Germline loops: CDR1 DFQATT, CDR2 SNEGSKA (reference sequence). The CDR3 loop spans 14 amino acids. As DNA, the CDR3 is TGCAGTGCCACCAAGTCGGAAGTCACAGATACGCAGTATTTT. It encodes CSATKSEVTDTQYF.

This clonotype was recorded at least ten times. The CDR3 spells CASSAMTGSLNQPQHF. The DNA of the CDR3 is TGTGCCAGCAGCGCCATGACAGGGTCCCTCAATCAGCCCCAGCATTTT. The V call is TRBV7-2, the J call TRBJ1-5, with 7 bases fitting TRBD1. The CDR3 covers 16 residues. Per germline, CDR1 SGHTA and CDR2 FQGNSA. J gave up 3 bases and V 5 bases, and 10 bases lay outside the gene matches.

With respect to this clonotype: The junction shows a germline mismatch at one end, possibly a read error. The V and J genes are TRBV28 and TRBJ1-4; D not resolved. CDR3 length equals 14 residues. Germline V gene lookup returns CDR1 MDHEN and CDR2 SYDVKM. CDR3 DNA: TGTGCCAGCAGCCTCGACTGGGCCCAGGAAAAACTGGGTTTT. Its translation: CASSLDWAQEKLGF.

The chain links TRBV27 to TRBJ2-1, with 7 positions matching TRBD2. This CDR3 is 17 amino acids long. V lost 1 base to trimming and J lost 0 bases; unmatched junction nucleotides: 6. Per germline, CDR1 MNHEY and CDR2 SMNVEV (reference sequence). The CDR3: CASSLLGSSGSYNEQFF. The DNA of the CDR3 is TGTGCCAGCAGTTTATTAGGGTCTAGCGGCTCCTACAATGAGCAGTTCTTC.

This clonotype was detected many times. The chain couples TRBV5-1 to TRBJ2-5; D possibly corresponds to TRBD2 (6 bases). This CDR3 comprises 14 residues. Trimming took 3 bases from V and 4 from J, leaving 13 bases between them. Germline assignment: CDR1 SGHRS and CDR2 YFSETQ. This chain's CDR3 is CASSWRTNGETQYF. DNA for the CDR3: TGCGCCAGCAGCTGGAGGACTAACGGAGAGACCCAGTACTTC.